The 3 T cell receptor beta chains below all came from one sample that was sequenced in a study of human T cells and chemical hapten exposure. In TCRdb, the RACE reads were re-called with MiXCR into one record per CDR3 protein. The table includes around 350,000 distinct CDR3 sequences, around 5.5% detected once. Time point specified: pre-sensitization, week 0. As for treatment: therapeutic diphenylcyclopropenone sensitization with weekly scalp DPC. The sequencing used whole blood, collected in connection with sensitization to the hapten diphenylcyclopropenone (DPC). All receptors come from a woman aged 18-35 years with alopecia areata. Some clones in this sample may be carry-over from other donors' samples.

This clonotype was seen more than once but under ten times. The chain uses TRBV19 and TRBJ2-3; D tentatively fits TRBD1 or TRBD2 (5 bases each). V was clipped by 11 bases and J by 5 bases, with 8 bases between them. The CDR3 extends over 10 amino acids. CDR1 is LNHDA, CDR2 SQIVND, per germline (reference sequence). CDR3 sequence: CAAGGDTQYF. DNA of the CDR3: TGTGCCGCTGGGGGAGATACGCAGTATTTT.

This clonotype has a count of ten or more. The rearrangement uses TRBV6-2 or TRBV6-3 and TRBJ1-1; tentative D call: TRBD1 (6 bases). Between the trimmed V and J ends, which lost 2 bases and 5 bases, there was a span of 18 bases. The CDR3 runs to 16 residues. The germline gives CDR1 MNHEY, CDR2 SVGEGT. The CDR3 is CASSYGYRDHGTEAFF. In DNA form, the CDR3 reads TGTGCCAGCAGTTACGGCTACAGGGACCATGGGACTGAAGCTTTCTTT.

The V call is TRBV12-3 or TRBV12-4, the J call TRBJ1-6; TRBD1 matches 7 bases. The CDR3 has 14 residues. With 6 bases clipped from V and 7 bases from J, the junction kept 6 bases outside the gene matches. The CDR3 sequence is CASRLMGQNSPLHF. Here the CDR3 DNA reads TGTGCCAGCAGACTCATGGGACAGAATTCACCCCTCCACTTT.